This TCR beta chain is drawn from a study of blood T cells in healthy people across ages. The study's findings and limits: Roughly linearly, TCR beta diversity per million T cells fell as age increased. What prevented conclusive comparison of naive and antigen-experienced cells was that PBMCs were unsorted. Diversity estimated from one million T cells was considered an underestimate.

CDR1 and CDR2 from the germline V gene are PRHDT and FYEKMQ (reference sequence). With 11 bases removed from V and 1 base from J, the gap between germline ends came to 11 bases. The CDR3 consists of 13 residues. Each individual donor underwent a draw of about 9.9 milliliters of peripheral blood. With a J-beta primer mix and a sample-barcoded 5' primer, a second PCR ran about 7 to 11 cycles. MiXCR, applied by TCRdb to the 5' RACE reads, yields one record per CDR3 protein. The table has over 1.5 million distinct CDR3 sequences, less than 50% seen once. On this clonotype itself: Its specificity is unknown.

The TCR sequence derives from a woman aged 40 to 49 in good health. Sequencing used blood. The V call is TRBV13, the J call TRBJ2-2, with no clear D. As DNA, the CDR3 is TGTGCCCCCTCGAGAGGGAACACCGGGGAGCTGTTTTTT. It is translated as CAPSRGNTGELFF. Full variable domain (missing parts from reference TRBV13 and TRBJ2-2): AAGVIQSPRHLIKEKRETATLKCYPIPRHDTVYWYQQGPGQDPQFLISFYEKMQSDKGSIPDRFSAQQFSDYHSELNMSSLELGDSALYFCAPSRGNTGELFFGEGSRLTVL.